The 17 T cell receptor beta chains listed next were all sequenced from one sample in a study of early T cells in non-severe SARS-CoV-2 infection. TCRdb reprocessed the 5' RACE reads via MiXCR and lists one record per CDR3 protein. The data show approximately 70,000 distinct CDR3 sequences, roughly 10% seen once. Sample: whole blood, taken at baseline. Source of these receptors: an adult who was a healthcare worker with PCR-confirmed SARS-CoV-2 infection or an uninfected control (not recorded which).

This clonotype occurred once. The chain is built from TRBV27 and TRBJ1-1, with a tentative D call TRBD1 (5 bases). Germline CDR1 is MNHEY and CDR2 is SMNVEV (reference sequence). The CDR3 has 13 residues. The DNA for the CDR3 is TGTGACTCTCGAGAGGGGCGGAACACTGAAGCTTTCTTT. It codes for CDSREGRNTEAFF.

In this sample, this clonotype turned up many times. The chain carries TRBV5-4 and TRBJ2-3; weak D call: TRBD2 (6 bases). Germline V lookup: CDR1 SGHNT, CDR2 YYREEE (reference sequence). The CDR3 runs to 13 residues. V gave up 2 bases and J gave up 4 bases, with 8 bases separating them. CDR3 sequence reads: CASSFRGSDTQYF. The CDR3 nucleotides are TGTGCCAGCAGCTTCCGGGGGTCAGATACGCAGTATTTT.

This clonotype showed up many times. The genes are TRBV12-2 and TRBJ2-7; the D call of TRBD2 is as the table states it, not checked on the DNA. TRBV12-2 is given as a pseudogene. The CDR3 runs 14 residues. The DNA of the CDR3 is TGTGCAAGTCGCTTAGGACGGACTTACTACGAGCAGTACTTC. This sequence encodes CASRLGRTYYEQYF.

In its sample, this clonotype was seen many times. This chain links TRBV25-1 with TRBJ2-1; D gene unclear. The CDR3 has 14 amino acids. Trimming pared 6 bases from V and 9 bases from J, leaving 18 bases between. The germline V gene encodes CDR1 MGHDK and CDR2 SYGVNS. As DNA, the CDR3 is TGTGCCAGCAGCCTCCTAGTAGGATGGGCTGAGCAGTTCTTC. Translation: CASSLLVGWAEQFF. Looking up the rest from reference TRBV25-1 and TRBJ2-1 gives the full variable domain: EADIYQTPRYLVIGTGKKITLECSQTMGHDKMYWYQQDPGMELHLIHYSYGVNSTEKGDLSSESTVSRIRTEHFPLTLESARPSHTSQYLCASSLLVGWAEQFFGPGTRLTVL.

This rearrangement joins TRBV5-1 to TRBJ2-1, with D possibly called TRBD1 or TRBD2 (5 bases each). Germline CDR1 reads SGHRS; CDR2 reads YFSETQ. The CDR3 extends over 12 amino acids. Trimming cost V 7 bases and J 3 bases, with 8 bases left between them. DNA of the CDR3: TGCGCCAGCCGGGACGACTACAATGAGCAGTTCTTC. As protein: CASRDDYNEQFF.

This clonotype was seen more than once but under ten times. The chain carries TRBV6-4 and TRBJ2-3; 8 bases map to TRBD2. From germline, CDR1 is MRHNA and CDR2 SNTAGT. The CDR3 totals 15 residues. V shed 3 bases and J 4 bases; nucleotides not matched to a gene: 6. The CDR3 region is CASSEMAGGADTQYF. DNA of the CDR3: TGTGCCAGCAGTGAAATGGCGGGGGGCGCAGATACGCAGTATTTT.

This clonotype was picked up a small number of times. This chain links TRBV12-3 or TRBV12-4 with TRBJ2-1, with 13 bases fitting TRBD2. This CDR3 region has 15 residues. With 5 bases clipped from V and 4 bases from J, the junction kept 2 bases outside the gene matches. CDR3 region: CASSRTSGGYNEQFF. The CDR3 nucleotides read TGTGCCAGCAGTCGGACTAGCGGGGGATACAATGAGCAGTTCTTC.

Remarks on this clonotype: A junction end diverges from the germline sequence, so it may reflect a read error. The chain couples TRBV5-1 to TRBJ2-1, with TRBD2 matching 11 bases. From germline, CDR1 is SGHRS and CDR2 YFSETQ. The CDR3 length is 17 residues. In DNA, the CDR3 is TGCGCCAGCACCTTGGTGATTAGCGGGAGGGCCAACAATGAGCAGTTCTTC. Translating gives CASTLVISGRANNEQFF. The full variable domain, completed using reference TRBV5-1 and TRBJ2-1, is KAGVTQTPRYLIKTRGQQVTLSCSPISGHRSVSWYQQTPGQGLQFLFEYFSETQRNKGNFPGRFSGRQFSNSRSEMNVSTLELGDSALYLCASTLVISGRANNEQFFGPGTRLTVL.

This clonotype has a count of ten or more. The genes are TRBV29-1 and TRBJ2-1; D unresolved. The CDR3 covers 13 residues. Trimming left V 7 bases short and J 0 bases short, with 10 bases between. Germline V lookup: CDR1 SQVTM, CDR2 ANQGSEA. The CDR3 DNA follows: TGCAGCGCTGTCAAGGGCTCCTACAATGAGCAGTTCTTC. Amino acid sequence: CSAVKGSYNEQFF.

This clonotype was picked up a small number of times. The chain links TRBV10-3 to TRBJ2-2, with a weak D call TRBD2 (6 bases). The germline V gene has CDR1 ENHRY and CDR2 SYGVKD. Trimming stripped 0 bases from V and 1 base from J, with 12 bases between. The CDR3 sequence is 17 residues long. The CDR3 reads CAISESRRRENTGELFF. The CDR3 bases are TGTGCCATCAGTGAGTCGAGGAGGCGGGAGAACACCGGGGAGCTGTTTTTT.

This clonotype was observed a handful of times. V usage is TRBV20-1 and J usage is TRBJ2-1, with D uncertain. This CDR3 is built from 14 residues. V was clipped by 5 bases and J by 4 bases, with 15 bases between them. Germline CDR1 is DFQATT and CDR2 is SNEGSKA (reference sequence). CDR3 coding DNA: TGCAGTGCTTCCACTTACCCTTTGTACAATGAGCAGTTCTTC. The encoded protein is CSASTYPLYNEQFF.

The genes are TRBV6-2 or TRBV6-3 and TRBJ2-1; no clear D. Per the germline V gene, CDR1 is MNHEY and CDR2 is SVGEGT. V was pared by 0 bases and J by 12 bases, with 24 bases between. This CDR3 has 17 residues. CDR3 nucleotides: TGTGCCAGCAGTTACTCAGTCATGACCCGAAGTTATGCTCGGCAGTTCTTC. Amino acids: CASSYSVMTRSYARQFF.

This clonotype has more than one count but fewer than ten. The V call is TRBV7-9, the J call TRBJ2-2; 7 bases agree with TRBD2. CDR1 and CDR2 from the germline V gene are SEHNR and FQNEAQ (reference sequence). After removal of 5 bases from V and 1 base from J, the junction contained 10 bases not matched to a gene. This CDR3 is built from 17 residues. The DNA of the CDR3 is TGTGCCAGCAGCAACCCGTCCCGCGGGGGGAACACCGGGGAGCTGTTTTTT. It yields the protein CASSNPSRGGNTGELFF.

The J gene is TRBJ1-1, the V gene TRBV29-1, with D unclear. The germline V and J ends were trimmed by 7 bases and 5 bases, with 2 bases remaining between them. Germline V gives CDR1 SQVTM, CDR2 ANQGSEA. The CDR3 contains 8 residues. The CDR3: CSGTEAFF. The CDR3, as DNA: TGCAGCGGAACTGAAGCTTTCTTT.

The chain joins TRBV12-3 or TRBV12-4 to TRBJ2-7; no clear D. Trimming removed 6 bases from V and 1 base from J, with 10 bases in between. The CDR3 runs to 13 residues. The CDR3 nucleotides are TGTGCCAGCAGGCCCCCTCTTTCCTACGAGCAGTACTTC. Protein: CASRPPLSYEQYF.

This clonotype was counted ten times or more. This chain connects TRBV20-1 to TRBJ1-2, with a possible D match to TRBD1 (6 bases). V was cut by 1 base and J by 3 bases, with 12 bases left in between. The CDR3 is 14 residues long. Germline V lookup: CDR1 DFQATT, CDR2 SNEGSKA (reference sequence). The DNA for the CDR3 is TGCAGTGCTAGAGGCCCAGGGGAGTACTATGGCTACACCTTC. Its protein is CSARGPGEYYGYTF.

The chain uses TRBV7-7 and TRBJ2-3; tentatively, D is TRBD1 (5 bases). CDR1 is SSHAT and CDR2 is FNYEAQ in the germline V gene (reference sequence). V lost 5 bases to trimming and J lost 0 bases, with 15 bases between them. The CDR3 loop spans 16 amino acids. CDR3 amino acids: CASSLTTETSTDTQYF. DNA for the CDR3: TGTGCCAGCAGCCTAACGACAGAAACTAGCACAGATACGCAGTATTTT. Full variable domain (outside the CDR3, taken from reference TRBV7-7 and TRBJ2-3): GAGVSQSPRYKVTKRGQDVTLRCDPISSHATLYWYQQALGQGPEFLTYFNYEAQPDKSGLPSDRFSAERPEGSISTLTIQRTEQRDSAMYRCASSLTTETSTDTQYFGPGTRLTVL.